The clone carrying this TCR beta chain has only a few counts. This sample is part of a study of cytomegalovirus exposure and HLA in healthy donors. PCR primers comprised 60 Vbeta and 13 Jbeta primers. TCRdb keeps only in-frame clones here, not all; method: immunoSEQ multiplex PCR. Counted here are tens of thousands of clones, roughly 76% occurring once; the ten biggest clones make up around 7.6%. In germline, CDR1 is SGHRS, CDR2 YFSETQ. The CDR3 covers 16 residues. Trimming pared 0 bases from V and 0 bases from J, leaving 12 bases between. The source of this sequence is a man aged 55 to 70 in good health and CMV-seropositive. This chain connects TRBV5-1 to TRBJ1-2; TRBD1 might be the D (5 bases). The sample comprised PBMCs. As DNA, the CDR3 is TGCGCCAGCAGCTTGGGCGGGGGGAATACTAACTATGGCTACACCTTC. It yields the protein CASSLGGGNTNYGYTF.